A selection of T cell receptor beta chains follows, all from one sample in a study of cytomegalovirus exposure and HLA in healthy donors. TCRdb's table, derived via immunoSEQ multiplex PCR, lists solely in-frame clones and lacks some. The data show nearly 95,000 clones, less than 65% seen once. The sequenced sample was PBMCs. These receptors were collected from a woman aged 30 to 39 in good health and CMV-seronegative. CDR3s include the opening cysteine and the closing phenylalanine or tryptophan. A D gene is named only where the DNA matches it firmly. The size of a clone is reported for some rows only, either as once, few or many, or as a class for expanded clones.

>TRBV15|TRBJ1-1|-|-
CATMTGGRTEAFF
TGTGCCACCATGACGGGGGGTAGGACTGAAGCTTTCTTT
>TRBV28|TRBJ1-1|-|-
CASSLSTVNTEAFF
TGTGCCAGCAGTTTATCGACAGTGAACACTGAAGCTTTCTTT
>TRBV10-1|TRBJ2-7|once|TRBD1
CASSESTGGYEQYF
TGCGCCAGCAGTGAGTCCACAGGGGGCTACGAGCAGTACTTC
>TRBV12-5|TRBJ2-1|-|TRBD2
CASGLLAGTYNEQFF
TGTGCTAGTGGTCTCCTAGCGGGGACCTACAATGAGCAGTTCTTC
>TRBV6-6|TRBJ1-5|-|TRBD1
CASNSGTGSQPQHF
TGTGCCAGCAACTCCGGGACAGGGAGTCAGCCCCAGCATTTT
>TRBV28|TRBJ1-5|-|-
CASSLWQGGQPQHF
TGTGCCAGCAGTTTGTGGCAGGGAGGACAGCCCCAGCATTTT
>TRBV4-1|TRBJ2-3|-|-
CASSQTPGRVRDTDTQYF
TGCGCCAGCAGCCAGACCCCGGGCCGCGTGAGGGACACAGATACGCAGTATTTT
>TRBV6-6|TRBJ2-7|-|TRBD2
CASSPGTRKQYF
TGTGCCAGCAGTCCCGGGACTAGAAAGCAGTACTTC
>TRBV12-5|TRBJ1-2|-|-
CASGLVQPSASSIFNNYGYTF
TGTGCTAGTGGTTTGGTACAACCATCAGCGAGTTCGATTTTTAATAACTATGGCTACACCTTC
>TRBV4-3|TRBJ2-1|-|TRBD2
CASSQERSGTFNEQFF
TGCGCCAGCAGCCAAGAACGAAGCGGGACTTTCAATGAGCAGTTCTTC
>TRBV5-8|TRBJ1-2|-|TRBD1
CASSSGAGGGYTF
TGTGCCAGCAGCTCGGGGGCAGGGGGAGGCTACACCTTC
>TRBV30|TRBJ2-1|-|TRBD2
CAWSVSGRSGNEQFF
TGTGCCTGGAGTGTTAGCGGGAGAAGCGGCAATGAGCAGTTCTTC
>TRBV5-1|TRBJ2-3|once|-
CASSTGTREKDTQYF
TGCGCCAGCAGCACGGGAACACGCGAAAAAGATACGCAGTATTTT
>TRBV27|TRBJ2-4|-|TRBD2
CASGEGRALAKNIQYF
TGTGCCAGCGGGGAGGGAAGGGCACTAGCCAAAAACATTCAGTACTTC
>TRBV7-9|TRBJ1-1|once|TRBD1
CASSLGQGAKAEAFF
TGTGCCAGCAGCTTAGGACAGGGGGCGAAGGCTGAAGCTTTCTTT
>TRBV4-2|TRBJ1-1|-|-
CASSQDPTSFLRDTEAFF
TGTGCCAGCAGCCAAGATCCGACCTCTTTTCTCAGGGACACTGAAGCTTTCTTT
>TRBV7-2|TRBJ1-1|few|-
CASSARSGTEAFF
TGTGCCAGCAGCGCACGATCGGGCACTGAAGCTTTCTTT
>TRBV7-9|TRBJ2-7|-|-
CASSLLLAGEQYF
TGTGCCAGCAGTTTACTACTAGCTGGCGAGCAGTACTTC
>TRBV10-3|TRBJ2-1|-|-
CAITNFPFGSSTYNEQFF
TGTGCCATCACCAACTTCCCCTTCGGGAGCTCAACATACAATGAGCAGTTCTTC
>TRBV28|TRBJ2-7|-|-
CASSLPGRTYEQYF
TGTGCCAGCAGTCTCCCCGGGAGAACCTACGAGCAGTACTTC
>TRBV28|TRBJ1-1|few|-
CASSFSRNTEAFF
TGTGCCAGCAGTTTCTCCCGGAACACTGAAGCTTTCTTT
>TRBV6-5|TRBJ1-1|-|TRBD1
CASSPQGGGTEAFF
TGTGCCAGCAGTCCTCAGGGGGGCGGCACTGAAGCTTTCTTT
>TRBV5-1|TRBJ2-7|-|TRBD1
CASSLEQGLEQYF
TGCGCCAGCAGCTTGGAACAGGGGCTCGAGCAGTACTTC
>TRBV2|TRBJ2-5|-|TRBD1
CASSDSGTGKETQYF
TGTGCCAGCAGTGATTCGGGGACAGGAAAAGAGACCCAGTACTTC
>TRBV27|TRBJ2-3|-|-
CASWTVRDTQYF
TGTGCCAGTTGGACAGTTCGAGATACGCAGTATTTT
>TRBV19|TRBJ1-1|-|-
CASNSGYTEAFF
TGTGCCAGTAACTCCGGGTACACTGAAGCTTTCTTT
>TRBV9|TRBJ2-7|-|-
CASSVEVWSEQYF
TGTGCCAGCAGCGTAGAAGTTTGGAGCGAGCAGTACTTC
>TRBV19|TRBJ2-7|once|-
CASSRAYEQYF
TGTGCCAGTAGCAGGGCCTACGAGCAGTACTTC
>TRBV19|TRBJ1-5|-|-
CASSTPYPPQHF
TGTGCCAGTAGTACCCCGTATCCCCCCCAGCATTTT
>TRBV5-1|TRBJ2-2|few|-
CASSLGPGTGELFF
TGCGCCAGCAGCTTGGGGCCAGGCACCGGGGAGCTGTTTTTT
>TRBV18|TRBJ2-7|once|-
CASSPSPGYTIYEQYF
TGTGCCAGCTCCCCATCCCCAGGGTACACCATCTACGAGCAGTACTTC
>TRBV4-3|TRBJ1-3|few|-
CASSQDFQGGNTIYF
TGCGCCAGCAGCCAAGATTTCCAGGGAGGTAACACCATATATTTT
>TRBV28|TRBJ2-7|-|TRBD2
CASSFSLAIAYEQYF
TGTGCCAGCAGTTTCTCACTAGCGATTGCCTACGAGCAGTACTTC
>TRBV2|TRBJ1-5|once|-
CASSGGGNQPQHF
TGTGCCAGCTCTGGGGGGGGCAATCAGCCCCAGCATTTT
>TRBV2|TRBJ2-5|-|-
CASSDQGGRRTQYF
TGTGCCAGCAGTGACCAGGGGGGACGGCGGACCCAGTACTTC
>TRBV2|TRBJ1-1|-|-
CASSEEAGEYNTEAFF
TGTGCCAGCAGTGAGGAGGCTGGGGAGTATAACACTGAAGCTTTCTTT
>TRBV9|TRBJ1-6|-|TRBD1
CASSAVDRGRSPLHF
TGTGCCAGCAGCGCCGTAGACAGGGGGCGTTCACCCCTCCACTTT
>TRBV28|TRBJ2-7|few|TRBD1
CASSNTGTDYEQYF
TGTGCCAGCAGTAATACCGGGACAGATTACGAGCAGTACTTC
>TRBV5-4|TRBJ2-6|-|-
CASSLAPGSSGANVLTF
TGTGCCAGCAGCTTGGCCCCGGGGAGCTCTGGGGCCAACGTCCTGACTTTC
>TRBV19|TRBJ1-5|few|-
CASSTGVNQPQHF
TGTGCCAGTAGTACCGGGGTCAATCAGCCCCAGCATTTT
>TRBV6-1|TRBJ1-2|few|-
CASSEAGVYGYTF
TGTGCCAGCAGTGAAGCAGGGGTCTATGGCTACACCTTC
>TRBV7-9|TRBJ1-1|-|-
CASSWRDTEAFF
TGTGCCAGCAGCTGGAGAGACACTGAAGCTTTCTTT
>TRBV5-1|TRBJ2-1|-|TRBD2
CASSLEGLAGAKAGEQFF
TGCGCCAGCAGCTTGGAGGGTTTAGCGGGAGCTAAGGCGGGTGAGCAGTTCTTC
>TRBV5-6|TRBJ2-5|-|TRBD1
CASSWDRGKETQYF
TGTGCCAGCAGCTGGGACAGGGGGAAAGAGACCCAGTACTTC
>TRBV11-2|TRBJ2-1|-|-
CASTTSLAITYNEQFF
TGTGCCAGCACCACCTCCTTAGCGATTACCTACAATGAGCAGTTCTTC
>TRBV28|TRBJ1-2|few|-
CASSLSSLGYTF
TGTGCCAGCAGTTTATCTTCGTTGGGCTACACCTTC
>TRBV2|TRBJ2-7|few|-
CASRDPGLAQYF
TGTGCCAGCAGGGATCCAGGGCTCGCGCAGTACTTC
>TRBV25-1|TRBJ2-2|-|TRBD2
CASILSGGTGELFF
TGTGCCAGCATCCTTTCCGGGGGGACCGGGGAGCTGTTTTTT
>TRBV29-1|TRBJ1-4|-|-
CSVPGGTNEKLFF
TGCAGCGTCCCTGGAGGGACTAATGAAAAACTGTTTTTT
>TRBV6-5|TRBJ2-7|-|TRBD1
CASKRDRDLPYEQYF
TGTGCCAGCAAGAGAGACAGGGATCTACCCTACGAGCAGTACTTC
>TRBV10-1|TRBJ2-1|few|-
CASSDLSGSSSYNEQFF
TGCGCCAGCAGTGATCTAAGCGGGTCTAGCTCCTACAATGAGCAGTTCTTC
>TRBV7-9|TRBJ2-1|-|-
CASSVGRAGFYNEQFF
TGTGCCAGCAGCGTAGGACGTGCGGGGTTCTACAATGAGCAGTTCTTC
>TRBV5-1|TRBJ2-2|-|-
CASSTGLRPLPGELFF
TGCGCCAGCAGTACAGGGTTACGGCCCCTACCTGGGGAGCTGTTTTTT
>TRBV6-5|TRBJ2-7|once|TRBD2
CASSYSIASGSYEQYF
TGTGCCAGCAGTTACTCCATCGCTAGCGGTTCCTACGAGCAGTACTTC
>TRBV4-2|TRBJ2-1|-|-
CASSQSQNNEQFF
TGTGCCAGCAGCCAGTCCCAAAACAATGAGCAGTTCTTC
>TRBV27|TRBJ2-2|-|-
CASSLSRGDTGELFF
TGTGCCAGCAGTTTATCACGGGGTGACACCGGGGAGCTGTTTTTT
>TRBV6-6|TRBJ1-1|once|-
CASTGPTGTEAFF
TGTGCCAGCACCGGCCCCACGGGCACTGAAGCTTTCTTT
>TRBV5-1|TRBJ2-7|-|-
CASSLAETEYGQYF
TGCGCCAGCAGCTTGGCCGAGACAGAATATGGGCAGTACTTC
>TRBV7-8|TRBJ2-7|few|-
CASSPGSGDEQYF
TGTGCCAGCAGCCCGGGGTCTGGTGACGAGCAGTACTTC